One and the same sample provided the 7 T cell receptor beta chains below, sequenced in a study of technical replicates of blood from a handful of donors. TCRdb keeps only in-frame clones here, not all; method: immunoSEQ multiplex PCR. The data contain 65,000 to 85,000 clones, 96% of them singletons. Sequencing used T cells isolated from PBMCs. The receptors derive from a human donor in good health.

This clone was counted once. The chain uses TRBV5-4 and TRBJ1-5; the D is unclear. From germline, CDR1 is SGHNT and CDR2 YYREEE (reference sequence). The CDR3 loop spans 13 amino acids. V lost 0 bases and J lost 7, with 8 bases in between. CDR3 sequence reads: CASSLESGQPQHF. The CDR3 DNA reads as TGTGCCAGCAGCTTGGAATCAGGACAGCCCCAGCATTTT.

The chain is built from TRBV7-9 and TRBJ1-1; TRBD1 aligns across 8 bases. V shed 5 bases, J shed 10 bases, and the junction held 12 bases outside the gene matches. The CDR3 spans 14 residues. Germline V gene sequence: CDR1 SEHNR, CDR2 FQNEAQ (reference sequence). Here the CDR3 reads CASSRLDRDWAAFF. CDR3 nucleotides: TGTGCCAGCAGCCGATTGGACAGGGATTGGGCAGCTTTCTTT.

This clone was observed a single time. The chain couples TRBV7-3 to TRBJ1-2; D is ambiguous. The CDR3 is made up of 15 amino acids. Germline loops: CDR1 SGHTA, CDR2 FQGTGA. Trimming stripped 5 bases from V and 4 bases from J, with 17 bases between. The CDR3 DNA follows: TGTGCCAGCAGCCCAGTCCCGGGGTCGGGCTATGGCTACACCTTC. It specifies CASSPVPGSGYGYTF.

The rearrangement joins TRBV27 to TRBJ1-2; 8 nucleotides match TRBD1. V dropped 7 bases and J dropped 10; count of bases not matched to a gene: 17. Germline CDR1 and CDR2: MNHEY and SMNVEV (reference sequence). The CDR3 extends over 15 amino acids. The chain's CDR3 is CASTPAFGQGKVYTF. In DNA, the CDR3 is TGTGCCAGCACCCCCGCGTTCGGACAGGGAAAGGTCTACACCTTC.

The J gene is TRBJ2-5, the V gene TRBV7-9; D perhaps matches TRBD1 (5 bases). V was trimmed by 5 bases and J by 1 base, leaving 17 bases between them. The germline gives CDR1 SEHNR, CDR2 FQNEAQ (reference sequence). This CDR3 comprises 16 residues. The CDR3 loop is CASSRTNSGAQETQYF. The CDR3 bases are TGTGCCAGCAGCCGTACAAATAGTGGGGCCCAAGAGACCCAGTACTTC.

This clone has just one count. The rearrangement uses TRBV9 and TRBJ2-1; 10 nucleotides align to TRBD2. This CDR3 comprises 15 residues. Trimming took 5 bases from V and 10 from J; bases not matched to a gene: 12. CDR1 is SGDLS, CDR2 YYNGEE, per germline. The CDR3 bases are TGTGCCAGCAGTGTTACCAGCGGGGGGGCCAGCGAGCAGTTCTTC. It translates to CASSVTSGGASEQFF.

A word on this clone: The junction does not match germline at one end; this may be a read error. The CDR3 DNA reads TGCGCCAGCCGTGACGGGATAGGTGGCGAGCAGTACTTC. Translated: CASRDGIGGEQYF. The chain joins TRBV10-1 to TRBJ2-7; possible D gene TRBD2, 5 bases. From germline, CDR1 is WNHNN and CDR2 SYGVQD (reference sequence). This CDR3 comprises 13 residues.